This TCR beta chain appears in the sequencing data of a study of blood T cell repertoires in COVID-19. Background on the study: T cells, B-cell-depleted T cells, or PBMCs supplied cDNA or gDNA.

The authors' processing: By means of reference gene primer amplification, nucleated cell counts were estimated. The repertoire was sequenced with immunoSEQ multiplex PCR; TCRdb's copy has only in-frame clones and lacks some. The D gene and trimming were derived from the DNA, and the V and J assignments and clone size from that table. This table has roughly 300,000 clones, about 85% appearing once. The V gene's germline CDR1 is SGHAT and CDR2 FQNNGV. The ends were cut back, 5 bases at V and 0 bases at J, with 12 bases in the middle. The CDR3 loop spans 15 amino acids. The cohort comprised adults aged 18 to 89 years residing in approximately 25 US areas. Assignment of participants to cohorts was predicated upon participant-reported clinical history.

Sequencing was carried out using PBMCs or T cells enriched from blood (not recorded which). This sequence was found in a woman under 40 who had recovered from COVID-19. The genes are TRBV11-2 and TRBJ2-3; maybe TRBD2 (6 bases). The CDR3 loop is CASSTSGTSTDTQYF. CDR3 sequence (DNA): TGTGCCAGCAGCACCTCCGGGACTAGCACAGATACGCAGTATTTT.